This TCR beta chain was retrieved from a study of spatial heterogeneity in lung cancer. Study information: Among detected sequences, beta-chain ones consistently exceeded alpha-chain ones in number. Overall study results and limits: Expanded alpha and beta TCR counts within tumors tracked tumor mutation counts.

This clonotype was found many times. As yet, its antigen is unknown. Every TCR cDNA molecule bore a unique molecular identifier. TCRdb reprocessed the 5' RACE reads with MiXCR, giving one entry per CDR3 protein. The sample holds around 12,000 distinct CDR3 sequences; about 6% are singletons and the top ten take over 8.5%. Time point described: sample taken at primary tumor resection. The donors, 72 patients with untreated early-stage non-small cell lung cancer, provided the samples. Researchers sequenced whole RNA taken from tumor, nontumor lung or frozen PBMC without sorting. The length of the CDR3 is 14 residues. Germline lookup yields CDR1 LGHNA and CDR2 YSLEER. With 4 bases removed from V and 1 base from J, the gap between germline ends came to 11 bases.

The sequence was obtained from a female donor with early-stage non-small cell lung cancer. Here the sequenced sample was lung tumor tissue, taken at surgery. This sequence joins TRBV4-3 and TRBJ2-7; D is perhaps TRBD1 or TRBD2 (6 bases each). This CDR3 is CASSRGAASYEQYF. Written as DNA, the CDR3 is TGCGCCAGCAGCCGGGGGGCGGCTTCCTACGAGCAGTACTTC.